A single sample gave rise to the 21 T cell receptor beta chains below, sequenced in a study. One entry per CDR3 protein, called by TCRdb with MiXCR from the RT-PCR reads. The table has about 700,000 distinct CDR3 sequences, 13% to 15% seen once. Specimen: memory CD4+ T cells from blood. These receptors all stem from a female donor in good health, serving as a healthy control.

J is TRBJ1-2 and V is TRBV9; TRBD1 matches 7 bases. CDR1 and CDR2 (germline): SGDLS, YYNGEE. The CDR3 loop spans 15 amino acids. V lost 4 bases and J lost 6; bases outside the gene matches: 12. The DNA for the CDR3 is TGTGCCAGCAGCTCCCTCGGAGGGGGCTTCAATGGCTACACCTTC. Protein: CASSSLGGGFNGYTF.

The gene calls are TRBV12-3 or TRBV12-4 and TRBJ2-3; tentatively, D is TRBD2 (6 bases). The length of the CDR3 is 18 residues. V lost 2 bases to trimming and J lost 4 bases, with 22 bases between them. The CDR3 here is CASSLSASEASRADTQYF. The CDR3 DNA reads TGTGCCAGCAGTTTATCGGCTAGCGAAGCCTCTAGGGCAGATACGCAGTATTTT.

A few counts support this clonotype. CDR3 region: CASSDFGSAGVGEQYF. The DNA of the CDR3 is TGTGCCAGCAGTGACTTCGGGTCCGCGGGAGTGGGCGAGCAGTACTTC. The chain is built from TRBV6-1 and TRBJ2-7, with 7 bases lining up with TRBD2. V dropped 3 bases and J dropped 6; count of bases not matched to a gene: 14. Germline assignment: CDR1 MNHNS and CDR2 SASEGT. This CDR3 contains 16 residues.

The J gene is TRBJ1-3, the V gene TRBV5-4, with unresolved D. Germline-derived CDR1 and CDR2 are SGHNT and YYREEE (reference sequence). This CDR3 is 14 amino acids long. Trimming left V 2 bases short and J 2 bases short, with 8 bases between. CDR3 amino acids: CASSFWGTGNTIYF. The CDR3, as DNA: TGTGCCAGCAGCTTTTGGGGTACTGGAAACACCATATATTTT.

This clonotype came up many times. This chain joins TRBV20-1 and TRBJ1-2; tentatively, D is TRBD1 (6 bases). This CDR3 comprises 12 residues. V was pared by 5 bases and J by 8 bases, with 15 bases between. CDR1 and CDR2 (germline): DFQATT, SNEGSKA (reference sequence). Here the CDR3 reads CSASRGEWGYTF. The CDR3 coding sequence is TGCAGTGCTTCCAGGGGAGAGTGGGGCTACACCTTC.

This rearrangement joins TRBV7-9 to TRBJ2-3, with TRBD2 identical over 7 bases. The CDR3 consists of 15 residues. Germline CDR1 SEHNR, CDR2 FQNEAQ (reference sequence). V gave up 5 bases and J gave up 1 base; unmatched junction bases: 6. The CDR3 sequence is CASSPWAGGTDTQYF. The CDR3 DNA reads TGTGCCAGCAGCCCCTGGGCGGGAGGCACAGATACGCAGTATTTT.

The CDR3 protein is CATLYDEGAYNEQFF. Here the CDR3 DNA reads TGTGCCACGCTGTATGATGAGGGAGCTTACAATGAGCAGTTCTTC. The chain joins TRBV10-3 to TRBJ2-1; maybe TRBD2 (5 bases). V was cut by 10 bases and J by 4 bases, with 20 bases left in between. This CDR3 contains 15 residues. The germline V gene encodes CDR1 ENHRY and CDR2 SYGVKD.

The chain links TRBV7-9 to TRBJ2-3; perhaps TRBD1 as D (6 bases). Germline lookup yields CDR1 SEHNR and CDR2 FQNEAQ (reference sequence). V lost 3 bases and J lost 11, with 15 bases in between. The CDR3 totals 13 residues. CDR3 amino acids: CASSLQQGFGQYF. CDR3 nucleotides: TGTGCCAGCAGCTTGCAACAGGGATTTGGGCAGTATTTT.

This clonotype was counted many times. J is TRBJ2-2 and V is TRBV12-3 or TRBV12-4; 8 nucleotides align to TRBD2. The length of the CDR3 is 17 residues. Losses at the gene ends were 2 bases for V and 4 bases for J; bases not matched to a gene: 9. CDR3 protein: CASSLLGSGRSTGELFF. CDR3 DNA: TGTGCCAGCAGTTTACTAGGGAGCGGGAGAAGCACCGGGGAGCTGTTTTTT.

The sample holds a few counts of this clonotype. Here the CDR3 reads CASSEGGVQAFF. CDR3 nucleotides: TGTGCCAGCAGTGAGGGGGGGGTTCAGGCTTTCTTT. This sequence joins TRBV2 and TRBJ1-1; maybe TRBD1 (5 bases). This CDR3 spans 12 amino acids. CDR1 is SNHLY and CDR2 is FYNNEI in the germline V gene. Trimming pared 3 bases from V and 11 bases from J, leaving 13 bases between.

This clonotype has more than one count but fewer than ten. This chain joins TRBV4-2 and TRBJ2-1, with TRBD2 matching over 8 bases. The J segment lost 7 bases and the V segment lost 0 bases, leaving 11 bases of the junction unmatched. This CDR3 is built from 17 residues. Germline-derived CDR1 and CDR2 are LGHNA and YNFKEQ. CDR3 nucleotide sequence: TGTGCCAGCAGCCAAGATCTAGCGGGCTCATATAGGAATGAGCAGTTCTTC. Translated, it gives CASSQDLAGSYRNEQFF.

This clonotype was detected ten times or more. V gene TRBV6-5 combines with J gene TRBJ1-2; D might be TRBD1 (6 bases). Looked up from germline, CDR1 is MNHEY and CDR2 is SVGAGI. The CDR3 is 12 amino acids. V lost 5 bases to trimming and J lost 8 bases, with 12 bases between them. The CDR3 sequence is CASSDSGGGYTF. CDR3 nucleotide sequence: TGTGCCAGCAGTGACAGTGGGGGCGGCTACACCTTC.

The sample holds many counts of this clonotype. The chain recombines TRBV7-2 with TRBJ1-1; 10 nucleotides align to TRBD1. The length of the CDR3 is 14 residues. Per the germline V gene, CDR1 is SGHTA and CDR2 is FQGNSA. The trim removed 5 bases at V and 6 bases at J, leaving 6 bases unmatched. The CDR3 coding sequence is TGTGCCAGCAGCCGCGGGACAGGGGCTCCTGAAGCTTTCTTT. Translation: CASSRGTGAPEAFF. The full variable domain, rest sourced from reference TRBV7-2 and TRBJ1-1, is GAGVSQSPSNKVTEKGKDVELRCDPISGHTALYWYRQSLGQGLEFLIYFQGNSAPDKSGLPSDRFSAERTGGSVSTLTIQRTQQEDSAVYLCASSRGTGAPEAFFGQGTRLTVV.

This clonotype was seen more than once but under ten times. The genes are TRBV7-2 and TRBJ1-2; TRBD1 might be the D (5 bases). The CDR3 is made up of 14 amino acids. The V and J ends lost 2 bases and 13 bases respectively, with 20 bases between them. CDR1 and CDR2 (germline): SGHTA, FQGNSA. The CDR3 spells CASSLRQEGSGGTF. The DNA of the CDR3 is TGTGCCAGCAGCTTACGCCAGGAGGGGAGTGGGGGCACCTTC.

This clonotype was recorded a few times. The junction and the germline gene differ at one end; a read error may be behind it. In DNA, the CDR3 is TGTGCCAGCAGCTCTCCCGGGTTTGGGGGAGGTGAGGACGTCTTC. The encoded protein is CASSSPGFGGGEDVF. This chain joins TRBV28 and TRBJ2-1, with D possibly being TRBD2 (6 bases). This CDR3 region has 15 residues. CDR1 and CDR2 (germline): MDHEN, SYDVKM.

V and J are TRBV5-6 and TRBJ2-1; 9 bases are a match to TRBD2. This CDR3 region has 15 residues. Looked up from germline, CDR1 is SGHDT and CDR2 is YYEEEE. V gave up 4 bases and J gave up 9 bases; unmatched junction bases: 11. CDR3 amino acids: CASSLLAGPTGEQFF. Written as DNA, the CDR3 is TGTGCCAGCAGCCTTCTAGCGGGGCCGACCGGTGAGCAGTTCTTC.

This clonotype appeared many times. The V call is TRBV27, the J call TRBJ2-1, with 9 nucleotides matching TRBD2. The CDR3 sequence is 15 residues long. CDR1 and CDR2 (germline): MNHEY, SMNVEV (reference sequence). The junction had 5 bases not matched to a gene; V was cut back by 2 bases and J by 6 bases. The CDR3 protein is CASSLGLAGINEQFF. The CDR3 DNA reads TGTGCCAGCAGTTTAGGGCTAGCGGGAATCAATGAGCAGTTCTTC.

The sample holds many counts of this clonotype. The V gene is TRBV4-2, the J gene TRBJ2-4; 9 bases match TRBD1. Germline CDR1 reads LGHNA; CDR2 reads YNFKEQ. This CDR3 is built from 14 residues. After removal of 1 base from V and 5 bases from J, the junction contained 0 bases not matched to a gene. In DNA, the CDR3 is TGTGCCAGCAGCCAAGGACAGGGGGAAAACATTCAGTACTTC. This encodes CASSQGQGENIQYF.

There are many counts of this clonotype. The chain recombines TRBV29-1 with TRBJ2-2; D is undetermined. This CDR3 is built from 9 residues. Germline V gene data show CDR1 as SQVTM and CDR2 as ANQGSEA. Trimming removed 8 bases at V and 5 bases at J, with 3 bases between. The CDR3 region has the DNA TGCAGCCCTACCGGGGAGCTGTTTTTT. Translating it yields CSPTGELFF.

This clonotype appeared a few times. DNA for the CDR3: TGCAGTGCCCCCAGGGACTTAGGGGAAAACATTCAGTACTTC. It is translated as CSAPRDLGENIQYF. The rearrangement joins TRBV20-1 to TRBJ2-4; D is perhaps TRBD2 (6 bases). The germline CDR1 and CDR2 sequences are DFQATT and SNEGSKA (reference sequence). There are 14 residues in the CDR3. Between the trimmed V and J ends, which lost 6 bases and 5 bases, there was a span of 17 bases.

This clonotype was found a few times. This sequence joins TRBV7-2 and TRBJ2-1, with 10 bases aligning to TRBD2. V was pared by 5 bases and J by 4 bases, with 5 bases of the junction left unmatched. The CDR3 is 15 amino acids. Per the germline V gene, CDR1 is SGHTA and CDR2 is FQGNSA. In DNA form, the CDR3 reads TGTGCCAGCAGCGGGGGACTAGCGCTTTACAATGAGCAGTTCTTC. Translation: CASSGGLALYNEQFF.